Shown below are 25 T cell receptor beta chains from a single sample sequenced in a study of cytomegalovirus exposure and HLA in healthy donors. PCR used 60 Vbeta primers and 13 Jbeta primers. This table comes from immunoSEQ multiplex PCR, and its TCRdb copy is limited to in-frame clones, with some not included. Of under 150,000 clones listed, about 79% were seen once; the top ten hold around 3.9%. The sample consisted of PBMCs. These receptors were taken from a middle-aged man in good health and CMV-seropositive.

This chain connects TRBV6-6 to TRBJ1-1, with D unclear. Germline V lookup: CDR1 MNHNY, CDR2 SVGAGI (reference sequence). V was pared by 0 bases and J by 5 bases, with 10 bases between. The CDR3 consists of 14 residues. The CDR3 DNA reads TGTGCCAGCAGTTACTCGAGGGCAGCGACTGAAGCTTTCTTT. It is translated as CASSYSRAATEAFF.

About this clone itself: One end of the junction does not line up with germline, which may come from a read error. This chain links TRBV5-4 with TRBJ2-5, with D perhaps TRBD1 (6 bases). Per germline, CDR1 SGHNT and CDR2 YYREEE (reference sequence). This CDR3 spans 13 amino acids. CDR3 amino acids: CASSLDRQETQYF. As DNA, the CDR3 is TGTGCCAGCAGTTTGGACAGACAAGAGACCCAGTACTTC.

The chain combines TRBV9 with TRBJ2-2, with 8 positions matching TRBD2. Germline-derived CDR1 and CDR2 are SGDLS and YYNGEE. The CDR3 loop spans 16 amino acids. J lost 1 base, V lost 3 bases, and 5 bases had no gene match. CDR3 protein: CASSAGGALNTGELFF. The CDR3 DNA sequence: TGTGCCAGCAGCGCCGGGGGGGCCCTGAACACCGGGGAGCTGTTTTTT.

The table lists this clone with a count of one. This sequence joins TRBV7-9 and TRBJ1-4; possibly TRBD1 for D (5 bases). CDR3 length equals 14 residues. The V and J ends lost 0 bases and 6 bases respectively, with 8 bases between them. Germline V CDR1 and CDR2: SEHNR, FQNEAQ (reference sequence). The CDR3 is CASSLAGGYEKLFF. The CDR3 DNA reads as TGTGCCAGCAGCTTAGCCGGGGGGTATGAAAAACTGTTTTTT.

As DNA, the CDR3 is TGTGCCAGCAGCTCCAGGGTCACAGGGGGAGAAAAACTGTTTTTT. It yields the protein CASSSRVTGGEKLFF. The chain employs TRBV7-9 and TRBJ1-4; 8 bases are a match to TRBD1. Germline V gene sequence: CDR1 SEHNR, CDR2 FQNEAQ (reference sequence). The CDR3 has 15 amino acids. J gave up 8 bases and V 4 bases, and 9 bases lay outside the gene matches.

The chain has TRBV9 and TRBJ2-5, with 9 bases matching TRBD1. The CDR3 is 14 amino acids. With 0 bases clipped from V and 5 bases from J, the junction kept 2 bases outside the gene matches. CDR1 and CDR2 (germline): SGDLS, YYNGEE. The CDR3 loop reads CASSVGQGGETQYF. CDR3 coding DNA: TGTGCCAGCAGCGTAGGACAGGGGGGGGAGACCCAGTACTTC.

The V gene is TRBV5-1, the J gene TRBJ2-6, with 11 nucleotides matching TRBD2. With 5 bases clipped from V and 2 bases from J, the junction kept 15 bases outside the gene matches. Germline lookup yields CDR1 SGHRS and CDR2 YFSETQ. The CDR3 is 20 amino acids. CDR3: CASRDTSGSLKWTGANVLTF. The CDR3 region has the DNA TGCGCCAGCAGGGATACTAGCGGGAGTCTTAAGTGGACTGGGGCCAACGTCCTGACTTTC.

The chain uses TRBV25-1 and TRBJ2-7; 7 bases are shared with TRBD1. CDR1 is MGHDK, CDR2 SYGVNS, per germline. V trimming: 4 bases; J trimming: 2 bases; junction bases outside the gene matches: 5. This CDR3 is built from 14 residues. CDR3 nucleotide sequence: TGTGCCAGCAGTGGCCGGGACAGACCCTACGAGCAGTACTTC. This translates into CASSGRDRPYEQYF.

The chain is built from TRBV7-8 and TRBJ1-2; 9 bases map to TRBD1. Germline CDR1 reads SGHVS; CDR2 reads FQNEAQ. There are 15 residues in the CDR3. Losses at the gene ends were 1 base for V and 6 bases for J; bases not matched to a gene: 6. The CDR3 DNA sequence: TGTGCCAGCAGCTTAGGAGGACAGGGGTCCCATGGCTACACCTTC. Translated, it gives CASSLGGQGSHGYTF. Based on the CDR3 plus reference TRBV7-8 and TRBJ1-2, the full variable domain is GAGVSQSPRYKVAKRGQDVALRCDPISGHVSLFWYQQALGQGPEFLTYFQNEAQLDKSGLPSDRFFAERPEGSVSTLKIQRTQQEDSAVYLCASSLGGQGSHGYTFGSGTRLTVV.

The sample holds a few counts of this clone. The rearrangement uses TRBV19 and TRBJ2-5, with D possibly being TRBD1 (6 bases). The V and J ends lost 3 bases and 5 bases respectively, with 16 bases between them. Germline CDR1 and CDR2: LNHDA and SQIVND (reference sequence). The length of the CDR3 is 15 residues. CDR3 in amino acids: CASSIFGGSGETQYF. In DNA form, the CDR3 reads TGTGCCAGTAGTATTTTTGGGGGCTCAGGGGAGACCCAGTACTTC.

This chain connects TRBV29-1 to TRBJ2-7; TRBD1 matches 7 bases. Trimming cost V 7 bases and J 0 bases; bases outside gene matches: 6. CDR3 length: 13 amino acids. Germline V CDR1 and CDR2: SQVTM, ANQGSEA. CDR3 sequence: CSAEGQSSYEQYF. CDR3 nucleotide sequence: TGCAGCGCCGAGGGACAGTCCTCCTACGAGCAGTACTTC.

The chain combines TRBV18 with TRBJ2-7, with 8 bases that match TRBD2. The CDR3 contains 16 residues. CDR1 and CDR2 from the germline V gene are KGHSH and LQKENI. V shed 1 base, J shed 5 bases, and the junction held 10 bases outside the gene matches. The CDR3 sequence: CASSPLRGTRDDEQYF. The CDR3 nucleotides read TGTGCCAGCTCACCACTCCGAGGGACTAGGGACGACGAGCAGTACTTC.

This clone was seen once. The gene calls are TRBV19 and TRBJ2-1, with 8 bases aligning to TRBD2. J was trimmed by 7 bases and V by 3 bases; bases with no gene match: 5. CDR3 length: 14 amino acids. The germline V gene encodes CDR1 LNHDA and CDR2 SQIVND (reference sequence). Here the CDR3 reads CASSIQASGNEQFF. The CDR3 DNA reads TGTGCCAGTAGTATCCAAGCTAGCGGGAATGAGCAGTTCTTC. The entire variable domain, with the rest obtained from reference TRBV19 and TRBJ2-1, is as follows: DGGITQSPKYLFRKEGQNVTLSCEQNLNHDAMYWYRQDPGQGLRLIYYSQIVNDFQKGDIAEGYSVSREKKESFPLTVTSAQKNPTAFYLCASSIQASGNEQFFGPGTRLTVL.

J is TRBJ2-1 and V is TRBV19; a possible D gene is TRBD1 (5 bases). The CDR3 spans 15 residues. Germline V gene sequence: CDR1 LNHDA, CDR2 SQIVND (reference sequence). V dropped 3 bases and J dropped 4 bases, with 13 bases sitting between them. CDR3 DNA sequence: TGTGCCAGTAGTATGGTACAGGAGATATACAATGAGCAGTTCTTC. This sequence encodes CASSMVQEIYNEQFF.

The chain has TRBV20-1 and TRBJ2-7; D gene unclear. Germline V gene sequence: CDR1 DFQATT, CDR2 SNEGSKA (reference sequence). With 3 bases removed from V and 5 bases from J, the gap between germline ends came to 5 bases. This CDR3 comprises 10 residues. This CDR3 reads CSASLNEQYF. The CDR3 DNA follows: TGCAGTGCTAGCCTAAACGAGCAGTACTTC.

The chain carries TRBV5-1 and TRBJ2-5; 10 bases fit TRBD2. This CDR3 is built from 15 residues. Germline lookup yields CDR1 SGHRS and CDR2 YFSETQ. V trimming: 4 bases; J trimming: 4 bases; junction bases outside the gene matches: 7. The CDR3 nucleotides read TGCGCCAGCAGCGGTAGCGGGGGGAGGGGAGAGACCCAGTACTTC. Translation: CASSGSGGRGETQYF.

This clone showed up just a few times. This chain uses TRBV7-8 with TRBJ1-2, with TRBD1 identical over 10 bases. V lost 5 bases to trimming and J lost 6 bases; unmatched junction nucleotides: 12. Germline lookup yields CDR1 SGHVS and CDR2 FQNEAQ. The CDR3 contains 16 residues. CDR3 DNA sequence: TGTGCCAGCAGCGCGGGACCTAGACAGGGGGCAGATGGCTACACCTTC. It yields the protein CASSAGPRQGADGYTF.

The chain joins TRBV2 to TRBJ1-1; 7 bases line up with TRBD1. This CDR3 has 14 residues. Germline assignment: CDR1 SNHLY and CDR2 FYNNEI. V shed 7 bases, J shed 0 bases, and the junction held 5 bases outside the gene matches. The CDR3 here is CASTRDRMNTEAFF. The CDR3 bases are TGTGCCAGCACCCGGGACAGAATGAACACTGAAGCTTTCTTT.

This rearrangement joins TRBV18 to TRBJ1-1; D is unclear. With 3 bases removed from V and 2 bases from J, the gap between germline ends came to 10 bases. Germline V gene sequence: CDR1 KGHSH, CDR2 LQKENI. The CDR3 runs 14 residues. CDR3 in amino acids: CASSPGPVNTEAFF. For the CDR3, the DNA is TGTGCCAGCTCACCGGGCCCGGTTAACACTGAAGCTTTCTTT.

CDR3 region: CASSETGGNQPQHF. In DNA form, the CDR3 reads TGTGCCAGCAGTGAAACGGGTGGCAATCAGCCCCAGCATTTT. The chain has TRBV6-1 and TRBJ1-5; D not resolved. Germline values: CDR1 MNHNS, CDR2 SASEGT. Trimming removed 2 bases from V and 2 bases from J, with 7 bases in between. The CDR3 length is 14 residues.

DNA for the CDR3: TGCGCCAGCGGGGCTAGCGGGTCTAGCACAGATACGCAGTATTTT. The encoded protein is CASGASGSSTDTQYF. This rearrangement joins TRBV5-1 to TRBJ2-3; 8 nucleotides agree with TRBD2. This CDR3 has 15 amino acids. CDR1 SGHRS and CDR2 YFSETQ come from the germline V gene. The trim removed 7 bases at V and 0 bases at J, leaving 7 bases unmatched.

The rearrangement links TRBV10-1 to TRBJ2-1; 9 bases align to TRBD1. CDR1 is WNHNN and CDR2 is SYGVQD in the germline V gene (reference sequence). After removal of 4 bases from V and 7 bases from J, the junction contained 8 bases not matched to a gene. The CDR3 is 15 amino acids. CDR3 DNA sequence: TGCGCCAGCAGTGTACCCGGGACAGGGCGAAATGAGCAGTTCTTC. This translates into CASSVPGTGRNEQFF.

This chain uses TRBV20-1 with TRBJ1-2; D unclear. There are 11 residues in the CDR3. V was shortened by 6 bases and J by 8 bases, with 13 bases between the two germline ends. The germline V gene has CDR1 DFQATT and CDR2 SNEGSKA (reference sequence). The CDR3 DNA is TGCAGTGCAAAGACCCGGAGCGGCTACACCTTC. It is translated as CSAKTRSGYTF.

The rearrangement uses TRBV7-2 and TRBJ2-5; perhaps TRBD2 as D (5 bases). This CDR3 has 13 residues. With 5 bases removed from V and 5 bases from J, the gap between germline ends came to 12 bases. Germline-derived CDR1 and CDR2 are SGHTA and FQGNSA. CDR3 region: CASSRRAVETQYF. The CDR3 DNA reads as TGTGCCAGCAGCAGGCGGGCAGTTGAGACCCAGTACTTC.

The chain uses TRBV18 and TRBJ2-7, with D tentatively TRBD1 (6 bases). Trimming pared 3 bases from V and 1 base from J, leaving 13 bases between. Per germline, CDR1 KGHSH and CDR2 LQKENI. The CDR3 contains 15 residues. The CDR3 DNA sequence: TGTGCCAGCTCACCTGGCAACAGGGAATCCTACGAGCAGTACTTC. Residues: CASSPGNRESYEQYF.